This T cell receptor (beta chain) was found in a study of cytomegalovirus exposure and HLA in healthy donors. Study observations and caveats: In a later analysis, fewer than 20,000 TCR beta sequences were associated with HLA alleles at 0.05 false discovery rate. Within a later analysis, the majority of CMV-associated TCR beta chains appeared HLA-restricted.

In regard to this clone: Its antigen is currently unknown.

The PCR had 60 Vbeta and 13 Jbeta primers. Using immunoSEQ multiplex PCR, the repertoire was profiled, and TCRdb retains in-frame clones only, with some absent. The sample shows around 96,000 clones, about 75% of them seen only once. CDR1 and CDR2 (germline): SQVTM, ANQGSEA. The CDR3 length is 12 residues. V trimming: 4 bases; J trimming: 5 bases; junction bases outside the gene matches: 4. The donors comprised healthy bone marrow donors. When sampled, the donors appeared nominally healthy, though they likely had unrecorded immune exposures. This rearrangement joins TRBV29-1 to TRBJ2-7; 8 bases align to TRBD1. Material: PBMCs. The receptor comes from a man between 25 and 39 years old in good health and CMV-seropositive. CDR3 DNA sequence: TGCAGCGTTGTTCCGGACAGGGACGAGCAGTACTTC. Translating gives CSVVPDRDEQYF.